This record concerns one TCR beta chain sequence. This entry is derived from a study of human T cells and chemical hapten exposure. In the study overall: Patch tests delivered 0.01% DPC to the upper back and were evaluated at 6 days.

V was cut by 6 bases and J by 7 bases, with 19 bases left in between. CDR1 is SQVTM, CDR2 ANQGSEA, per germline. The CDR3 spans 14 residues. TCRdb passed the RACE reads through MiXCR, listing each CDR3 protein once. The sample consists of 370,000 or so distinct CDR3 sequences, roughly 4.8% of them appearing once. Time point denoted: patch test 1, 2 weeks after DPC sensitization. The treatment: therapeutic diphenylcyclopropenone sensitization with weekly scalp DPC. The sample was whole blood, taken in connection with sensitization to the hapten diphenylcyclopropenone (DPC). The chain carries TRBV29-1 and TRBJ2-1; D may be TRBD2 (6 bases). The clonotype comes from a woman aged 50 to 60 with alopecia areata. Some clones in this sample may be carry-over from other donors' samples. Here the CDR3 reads CSVSGTAEWNEQFF. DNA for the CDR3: TGCAGCGTCTCCGGGACTGCTGAATGGAATGAGCAGTTCTTC.